Below are 5 T cell receptor beta chains sequenced from a single sample in a study of blood T cells in healthy people across ages. Combining a sample-barcoded 5' primer with a J-beta primer mix, a second PCR ran for roughly 6 to 12 cycles. Via MiXCR, TCRdb re-called the 5' RACE reads, giving one row per CDR3 protein. The profile shows approximately 1.5 million distinct CDR3 sequences, 34% of them singletons. Sequencing input: blood. These TCRs come from a young woman in good health.

The chain links TRBV2 to TRBJ2-5, with D tentatively TRBD1 (6 bases). Trimming stripped 8 bases from V and 2 bases from J, with 15 bases between. The V gene's germline CDR1 is SNHLY and CDR2 FYNNEI. The CDR3 has 14 residues. Here the CDR3 DNA reads TGTGCCAGCGGACTTACAGGGACGCAAGAGACCCAGTACTTC. It translates to CASGLTGTQETQYF.

The V and J genes are TRBV12-3 or TRBV12-4 and TRBJ2-7; D gene ambiguous. V dropped 6 bases and J dropped 4 bases, with 13 bases sitting between them. There are 13 residues in the CDR3. Here the CDR3 reads CASSPYKEYEQYF. Written as DNA, the CDR3 is TGTGCCAGCAGCCCATACAAGGAATACGAGCAGTACTTC.

To note about this clonotype: This sequence may be a read error, since a much larger clone differs from it by one base. The V gene is TRBV7-6, the J gene TRBJ2-1, with D unresolved. Germline values: CDR1 SGHVS, CDR2 FNYEAQ. The CDR3 totals 13 residues. Trimming shortened V by 7 bases and J by 0 bases, and 7 bases separated the two germline ends. The CDR3 loop is CASTVSSYNEQFF. The CDR3 coding sequence is TGTGCCAGCACCGTAAGCTCCTACAATGAGCAGTTCTTC.

This clonotype has a handful of counts. The chain recombines TRBV4-1 with TRBJ1-1; unclear D gene. This CDR3 region has 15 residues. Between the trimmed V and J ends, which lost 1 base and 3 bases, there was a span of 12 bases. Germline V gene lookup returns CDR1 MGHRA and CDR2 YSYEKL. The CDR3 region is CASSQGRLGDTEAFF. Here the CDR3 DNA reads TGCGCCAGCAGCCAAGGAAGACTGGGCGACACTGAAGCTTTCTTT.

On this clonotype: At one end the junction does not follow the germline gene, possibly because of a read error. The V call is TRBV7-2, the J call TRBJ1-2; no clear D gene. CDR3 length equals 12 residues. Germline-derived CDR1 and CDR2 are SGHTA and FQGNSA. The CDR3 DNA reads as TGTGCCGGCAGCTTAGCGCCCTATGGCTACACCTTC. Translating gives CAGSLAPYGYTF.